This T cell receptor beta chain derives from a study of T cells in localized non-small cell lung cancer. Concerning this clone: Its antigen is unknown.

Study observations and caveats: Greater T cell density in blood accompanied longer overall survival. The greatest T cell clonality was found in uninvolved adjacent lung (higher than in tumor). Appearing in adjacent lung were a median roughly 60 of the top 100 tumor clones.

TCRdb's table, derived via immunoSEQ multiplex PCR, lists solely in-frame clones and lacks some. This sample has about 83,000 clones, with about 84% found just once. The sequence came from a female donor older than 55 with stage I lung adenocarcinoma. Sequenced here: peripheral blood, sampled before any cancer treatment.

The CDR3: CASRQGAEKLFF. The CDR3 nucleotides read TGTGCCAGCCGACAGGGAGCTGAAAAACTGTTTTTT. J is TRBJ1-4 and V is TRBV6-6; 7 nucleotides match TRBD1. Trimming removed 8 bases from V and 7 bases from J; junction bases left unmatched: 4. CDR1 MNHNY and CDR2 SVGAGI come from the germline V gene (reference sequence). The length of the CDR3 is 12 residues.